The present T cell receptor beta chain was sequenced within a study of PD-L1 blockade in urothelial cancer. Study-wide background: Before enrollment, 0 to 3 chemotherapy regimens had been given to patients. At 3 weeks (second dose) and 6 weeks after starting treatment, blood was analyzed.

V lost 6 bases to trimming and J lost 3 bases, with 11 bases between them. From germline, CDR1 is MNHEY and CDR2 SVGAGI. This CDR3 contains 13 residues. About this clone itself: What it recognizes is unknown.

Noted time point: peripheral blood 6 weeks after treatment start. Measured with immunoSEQ multiplex PCR; TCRdb has only the in-frame clones, and not every one. Of about 30,000 clones listed, 75% to 85% are singletons. Study-wide results and limits: Sub-median blood TCR clonality before treatment predicted longer survival.

This chain links TRBV6-5 with TRBJ2-5; D may be TRBD2 (5 bases). Sequences were derived from PBMCs, sampled around atezolizumab (anti-PD-L1) treatment. This TCR came from a man in his 70s with urothelial cancer. CDR3 sequence reads: CASRSWREETQYF. The CDR3 DNA reads as TGTGCCAGCAGATCCTGGCGGGAAGAGACCCAGTACTTC.